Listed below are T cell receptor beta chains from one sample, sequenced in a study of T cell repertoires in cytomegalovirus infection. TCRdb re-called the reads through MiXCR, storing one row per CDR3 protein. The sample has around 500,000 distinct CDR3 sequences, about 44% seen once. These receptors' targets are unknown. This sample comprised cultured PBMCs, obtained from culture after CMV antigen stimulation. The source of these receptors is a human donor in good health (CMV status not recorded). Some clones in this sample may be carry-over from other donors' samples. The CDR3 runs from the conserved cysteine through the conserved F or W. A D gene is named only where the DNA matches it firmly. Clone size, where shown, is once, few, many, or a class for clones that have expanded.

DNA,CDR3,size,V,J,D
TGTGCCACCAGCAAGGGCGGGCTAGCGGGGGGATCCTACAATGAGCAGTTCTTC,CATSKGGLAGGSYNEQFF,few,TRBV15,TRBJ2-1,TRBD2
TGTGCCAGCAGTTTCGAAGACAGGGTTTGGACTAATGAAAAACTGTTTTTT,CASSFEDRVWTNEKLFF,.,TRBV28,TRBJ1-4,TRBD1
TGTGCCAGCAGTTTCATCTCCCGAGCCGGCTATGGCTACACCTTC,CASSFISRAGYGYTF,once,TRBV12-3/TRBV12-4,TRBJ1-2,.
TGTGCCAGCAGCGCGGGCCGGGCCCCGTATAATGAGCAGTTCTTC,CASSAGRAPYNEQFF,.,TRBV7-6,TRBJ2-1,.
TGTGCCAGCAGCTCCTGGAGGGAAAGGCATGGCTACACCTTC,CASSSWRERHGYTF,.,TRBV7-9,TRBJ1-2,.
TGTGCCAGCAGTTACTGGGGTCTAGCGGACTCCTACAATGAGCAGTTCTTC,CASSYWGLADSYNEQFF,.,TRBV6-6,TRBJ2-1,TRBD2
TGTGCCAGCAGTCCCCCTCAGGGGAAAGAGACCCAGTACTTC,CASSPPQGKETQYF,.,TRBV12-3/TRBV12-4,TRBJ2-5,.
TGTGCCATCAGTGAGTCGGGACAGTACACCGGGGAGCTGTTTTTT,CAISESGQYTGELFF,once,TRBV10-3,TRBJ2-2,TRBD1
TGTGCCAGCAGTTTCCGGGACAGGGGCGACGAGCAGTACTTC,CASSFRDRGDEQYF,few,TRBV27,TRBJ2-7,TRBD1
TGTGCCAGCAGTCGCTCTGGGACCTCTGGAAACACCATATATTTT,CASSRSGTSGNTIYF,.,TRBV6-5,TRBJ1-3,.
TGTGCCAGCAGCCCTGGGACTGTTCCCTACGAGCAGTACTTC,CASSPGTVPYEQYF,.,TRBV7-1,TRBJ2-7,.
TGTGCCAGCAGCTGGACCGGGACTAGAAGTGGGGATGAGCAGTTCTTC,CASSWTGTRSGDEQFF,few,TRBV7-2,TRBJ2-1,TRBD2
TGTGCCTGGAGTGAATCTAACTATGGCTACACCTTC,CAWSESNYGYTF,.,TRBV30,TRBJ1-2,.
TGCGCCAGCAGCCAAGGCGTAGGGCCCCAGCATTTT,CASSQGVGPQHF,.,TRBV4-1,TRBJ1-5,.
TGTGCCAGCAGCTTAGTAGCGGGGGGGCGAGAGACCCAGTACTTC,CASSLVAGGRETQYF,few,TRBV7-2,TRBJ2-5,TRBD2
TGTGCCAGCAGCCACCCCGGGACAGCCACTTTGGAGACCCAGTACTTC,CASSHPGTATLETQYF,.,TRBV7-9,TRBJ2-5,TRBD1
TGCGCCAGCAGCTTGGTAAGTTCGGGGCCATACGAGCAGTACTTC,CASSLVSSGPYEQYF,.,TRBV5-1,TRBJ2-7,.
TGTGCCAGCAGCCAGGACAGGAACACTGAAGCTTTCTTT,CASSQDRNTEAFF,many,TRBV7-8,TRBJ1-1,.
TGTGCCAGCAGCCCGACTAGCGGGAGAGTGCCAGATACGCAGTATTTT,CASSPTSGRVPDTQYF,.,TRBV11-2,TRBJ2-3,TRBD2
TGTGCCAGCTCACGGCAGGGGGTCGGCACAGATACGCAGTATTTT,CASSRQGVGTDTQYF,few,TRBV18,TRBJ2-3,TRBD1
TGTGCCAGCAGCGACCGTCATGGTGAGCAGTTCTTC,CASSDRHGEQFF,.,TRBV6-2/TRBV6-3,TRBJ2-1,.
TGTGCCAGCAGCCTTACCCCATCCGGCGACTATGGCTACACCTTC,CASSLTPSGDYGYTF,few,TRBV3-1,TRBJ1-2,.
TGTGCCAGCAGCTACCTAGACAGGGGCTACGAGCAGTACTTC,CASSYLDRGYEQYF,.,TRBV7-9,TRBJ2-7,TRBD1
TGTGCCAGCACCATAGGGACGGTTAATTCACCCCTCCACTTT,CASTIGTVNSPLHF,.,TRBV6-5,TRBJ1-6,.